This TCR beta chain was observed in a study of blood T cell repertoires in COVID-19. Looking at the study overall: The United States, Italy and Spain provided the acute and convalescent COVID-19 samples. T cells, B-cell-depleted T cells, or PBMCs supplied cDNA or gDNA.

The CDR3 consists of 14 residues. J lost 8 bases, V lost 3 bases, and 8 bases had no gene match. CDR1 and CDR2 from the germline V gene are LGHDT and YNNKEL (reference sequence). Recovery meant two consecutive negative NP/OP PCR tests, professional clearance, or resolved symptoms. Clones were read by immunoSEQ multiplex PCR, and TCRdb kept only the in-frame ones, dropping some. The sample contains roughly 500,000 clones, over 75% of which appear only once. This sequence originates from a woman in her thirties or forties who had recovered from COVID-19. V gene TRBV3-1 (or the pseudogene TRBV3-2) combines with J gene TRBJ1-2, with 8 nucleotides matching TRBD1. Specimen: PBMCs or T cells enriched from blood (not recorded which). CDR3 coding DNA: TGTGCCAGCAGCCATACGGGACAGGCGCAAGGCTACACCTTC. Its translation: CASSHTGQAQGYTF.